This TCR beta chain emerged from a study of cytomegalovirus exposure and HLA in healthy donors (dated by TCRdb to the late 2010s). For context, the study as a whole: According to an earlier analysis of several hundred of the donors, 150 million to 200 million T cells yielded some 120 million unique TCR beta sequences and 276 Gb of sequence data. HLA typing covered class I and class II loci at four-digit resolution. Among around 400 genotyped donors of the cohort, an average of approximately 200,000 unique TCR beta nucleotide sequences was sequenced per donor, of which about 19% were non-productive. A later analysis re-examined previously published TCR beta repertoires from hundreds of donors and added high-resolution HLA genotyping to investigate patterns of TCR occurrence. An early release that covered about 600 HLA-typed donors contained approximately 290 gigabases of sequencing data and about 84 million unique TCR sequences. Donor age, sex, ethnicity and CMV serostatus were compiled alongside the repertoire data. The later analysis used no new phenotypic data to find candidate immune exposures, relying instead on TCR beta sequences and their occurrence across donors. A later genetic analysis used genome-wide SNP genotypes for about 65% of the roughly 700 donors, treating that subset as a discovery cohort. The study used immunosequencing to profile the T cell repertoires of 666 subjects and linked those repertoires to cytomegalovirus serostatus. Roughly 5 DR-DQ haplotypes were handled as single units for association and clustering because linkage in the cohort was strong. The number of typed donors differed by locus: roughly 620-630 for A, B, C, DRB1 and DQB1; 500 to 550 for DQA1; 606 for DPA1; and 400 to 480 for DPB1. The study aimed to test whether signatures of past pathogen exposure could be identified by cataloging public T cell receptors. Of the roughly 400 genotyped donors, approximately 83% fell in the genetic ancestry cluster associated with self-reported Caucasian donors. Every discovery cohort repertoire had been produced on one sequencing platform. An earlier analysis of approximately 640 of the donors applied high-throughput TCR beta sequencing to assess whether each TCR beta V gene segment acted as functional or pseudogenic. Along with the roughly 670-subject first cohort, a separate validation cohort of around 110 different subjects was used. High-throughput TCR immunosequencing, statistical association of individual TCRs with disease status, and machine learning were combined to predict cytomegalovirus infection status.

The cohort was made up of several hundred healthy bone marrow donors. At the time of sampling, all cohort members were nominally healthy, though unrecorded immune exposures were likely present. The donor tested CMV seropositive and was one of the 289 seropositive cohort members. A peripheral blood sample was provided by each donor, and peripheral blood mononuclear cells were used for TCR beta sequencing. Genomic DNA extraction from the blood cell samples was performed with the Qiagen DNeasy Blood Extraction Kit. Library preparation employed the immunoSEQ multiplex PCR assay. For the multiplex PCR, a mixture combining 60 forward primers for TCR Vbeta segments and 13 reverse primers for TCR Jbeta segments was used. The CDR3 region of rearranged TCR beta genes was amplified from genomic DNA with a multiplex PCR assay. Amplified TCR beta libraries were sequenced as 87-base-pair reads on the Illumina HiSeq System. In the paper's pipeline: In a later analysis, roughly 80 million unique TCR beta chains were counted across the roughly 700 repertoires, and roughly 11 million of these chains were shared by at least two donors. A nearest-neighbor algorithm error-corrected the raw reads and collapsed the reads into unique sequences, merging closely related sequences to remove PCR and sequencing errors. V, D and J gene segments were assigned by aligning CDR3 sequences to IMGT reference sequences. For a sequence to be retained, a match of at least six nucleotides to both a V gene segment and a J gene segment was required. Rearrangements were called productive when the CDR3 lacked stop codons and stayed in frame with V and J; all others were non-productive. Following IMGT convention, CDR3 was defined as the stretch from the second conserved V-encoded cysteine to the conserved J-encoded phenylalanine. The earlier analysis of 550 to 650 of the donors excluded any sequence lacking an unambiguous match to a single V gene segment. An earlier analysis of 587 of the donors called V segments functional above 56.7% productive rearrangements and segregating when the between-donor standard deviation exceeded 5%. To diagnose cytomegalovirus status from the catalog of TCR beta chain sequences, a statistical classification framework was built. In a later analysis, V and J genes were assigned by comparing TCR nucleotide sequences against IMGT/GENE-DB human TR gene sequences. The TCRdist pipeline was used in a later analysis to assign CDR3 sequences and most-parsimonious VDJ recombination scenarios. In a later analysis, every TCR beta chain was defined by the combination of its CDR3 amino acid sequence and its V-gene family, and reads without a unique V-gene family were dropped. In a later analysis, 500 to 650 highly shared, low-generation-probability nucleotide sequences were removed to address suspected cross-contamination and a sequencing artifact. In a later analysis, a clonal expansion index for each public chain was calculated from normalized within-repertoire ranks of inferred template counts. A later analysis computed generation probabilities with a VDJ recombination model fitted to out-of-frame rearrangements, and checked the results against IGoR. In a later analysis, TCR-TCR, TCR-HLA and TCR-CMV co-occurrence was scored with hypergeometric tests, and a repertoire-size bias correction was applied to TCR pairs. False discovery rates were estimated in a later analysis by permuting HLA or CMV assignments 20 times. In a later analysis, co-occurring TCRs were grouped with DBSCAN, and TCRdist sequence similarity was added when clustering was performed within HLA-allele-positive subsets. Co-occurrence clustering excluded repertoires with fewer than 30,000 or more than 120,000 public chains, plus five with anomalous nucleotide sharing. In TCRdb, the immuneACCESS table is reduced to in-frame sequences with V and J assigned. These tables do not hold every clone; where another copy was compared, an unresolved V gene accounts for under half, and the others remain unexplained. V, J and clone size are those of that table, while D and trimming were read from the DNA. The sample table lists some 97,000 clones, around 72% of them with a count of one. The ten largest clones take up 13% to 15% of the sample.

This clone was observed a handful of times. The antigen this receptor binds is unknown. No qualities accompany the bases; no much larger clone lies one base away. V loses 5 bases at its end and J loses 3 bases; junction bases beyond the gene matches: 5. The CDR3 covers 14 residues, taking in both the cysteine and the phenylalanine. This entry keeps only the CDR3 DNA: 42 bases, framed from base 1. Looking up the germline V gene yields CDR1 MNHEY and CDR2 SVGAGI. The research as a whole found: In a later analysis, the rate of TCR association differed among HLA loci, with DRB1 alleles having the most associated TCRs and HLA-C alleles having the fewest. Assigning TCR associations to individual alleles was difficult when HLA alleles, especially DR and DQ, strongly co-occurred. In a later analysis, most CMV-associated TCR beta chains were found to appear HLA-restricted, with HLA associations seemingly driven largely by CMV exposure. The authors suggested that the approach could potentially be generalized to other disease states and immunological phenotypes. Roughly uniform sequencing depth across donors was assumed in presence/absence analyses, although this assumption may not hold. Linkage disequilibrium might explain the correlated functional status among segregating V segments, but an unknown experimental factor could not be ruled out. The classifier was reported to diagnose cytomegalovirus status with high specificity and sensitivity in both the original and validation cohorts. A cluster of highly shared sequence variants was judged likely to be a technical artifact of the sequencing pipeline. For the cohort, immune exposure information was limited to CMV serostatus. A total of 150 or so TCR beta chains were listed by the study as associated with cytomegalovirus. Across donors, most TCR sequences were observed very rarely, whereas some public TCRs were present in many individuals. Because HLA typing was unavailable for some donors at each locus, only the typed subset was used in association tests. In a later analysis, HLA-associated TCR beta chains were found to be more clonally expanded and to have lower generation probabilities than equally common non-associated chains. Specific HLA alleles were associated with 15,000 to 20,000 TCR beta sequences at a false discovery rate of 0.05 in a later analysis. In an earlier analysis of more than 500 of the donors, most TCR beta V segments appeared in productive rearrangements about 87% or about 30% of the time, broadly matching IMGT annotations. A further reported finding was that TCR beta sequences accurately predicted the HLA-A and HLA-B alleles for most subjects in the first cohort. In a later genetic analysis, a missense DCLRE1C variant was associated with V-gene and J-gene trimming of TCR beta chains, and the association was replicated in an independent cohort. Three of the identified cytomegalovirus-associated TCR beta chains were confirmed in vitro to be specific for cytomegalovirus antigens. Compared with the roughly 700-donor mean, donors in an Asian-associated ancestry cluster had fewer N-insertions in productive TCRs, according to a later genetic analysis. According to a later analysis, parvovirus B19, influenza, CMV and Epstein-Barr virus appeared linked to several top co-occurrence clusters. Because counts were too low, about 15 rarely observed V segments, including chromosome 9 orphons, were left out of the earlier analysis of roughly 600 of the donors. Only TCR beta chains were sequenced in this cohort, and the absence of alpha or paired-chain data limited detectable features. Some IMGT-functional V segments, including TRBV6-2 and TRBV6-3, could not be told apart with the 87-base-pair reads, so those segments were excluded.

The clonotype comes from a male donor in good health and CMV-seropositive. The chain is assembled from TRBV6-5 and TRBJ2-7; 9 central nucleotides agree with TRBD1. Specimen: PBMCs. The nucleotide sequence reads TGTGCCAGCAGTGCCGGGACAGGGCGCTACGAGCAGTACTTC. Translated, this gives CASSAGTGRYEQYF.